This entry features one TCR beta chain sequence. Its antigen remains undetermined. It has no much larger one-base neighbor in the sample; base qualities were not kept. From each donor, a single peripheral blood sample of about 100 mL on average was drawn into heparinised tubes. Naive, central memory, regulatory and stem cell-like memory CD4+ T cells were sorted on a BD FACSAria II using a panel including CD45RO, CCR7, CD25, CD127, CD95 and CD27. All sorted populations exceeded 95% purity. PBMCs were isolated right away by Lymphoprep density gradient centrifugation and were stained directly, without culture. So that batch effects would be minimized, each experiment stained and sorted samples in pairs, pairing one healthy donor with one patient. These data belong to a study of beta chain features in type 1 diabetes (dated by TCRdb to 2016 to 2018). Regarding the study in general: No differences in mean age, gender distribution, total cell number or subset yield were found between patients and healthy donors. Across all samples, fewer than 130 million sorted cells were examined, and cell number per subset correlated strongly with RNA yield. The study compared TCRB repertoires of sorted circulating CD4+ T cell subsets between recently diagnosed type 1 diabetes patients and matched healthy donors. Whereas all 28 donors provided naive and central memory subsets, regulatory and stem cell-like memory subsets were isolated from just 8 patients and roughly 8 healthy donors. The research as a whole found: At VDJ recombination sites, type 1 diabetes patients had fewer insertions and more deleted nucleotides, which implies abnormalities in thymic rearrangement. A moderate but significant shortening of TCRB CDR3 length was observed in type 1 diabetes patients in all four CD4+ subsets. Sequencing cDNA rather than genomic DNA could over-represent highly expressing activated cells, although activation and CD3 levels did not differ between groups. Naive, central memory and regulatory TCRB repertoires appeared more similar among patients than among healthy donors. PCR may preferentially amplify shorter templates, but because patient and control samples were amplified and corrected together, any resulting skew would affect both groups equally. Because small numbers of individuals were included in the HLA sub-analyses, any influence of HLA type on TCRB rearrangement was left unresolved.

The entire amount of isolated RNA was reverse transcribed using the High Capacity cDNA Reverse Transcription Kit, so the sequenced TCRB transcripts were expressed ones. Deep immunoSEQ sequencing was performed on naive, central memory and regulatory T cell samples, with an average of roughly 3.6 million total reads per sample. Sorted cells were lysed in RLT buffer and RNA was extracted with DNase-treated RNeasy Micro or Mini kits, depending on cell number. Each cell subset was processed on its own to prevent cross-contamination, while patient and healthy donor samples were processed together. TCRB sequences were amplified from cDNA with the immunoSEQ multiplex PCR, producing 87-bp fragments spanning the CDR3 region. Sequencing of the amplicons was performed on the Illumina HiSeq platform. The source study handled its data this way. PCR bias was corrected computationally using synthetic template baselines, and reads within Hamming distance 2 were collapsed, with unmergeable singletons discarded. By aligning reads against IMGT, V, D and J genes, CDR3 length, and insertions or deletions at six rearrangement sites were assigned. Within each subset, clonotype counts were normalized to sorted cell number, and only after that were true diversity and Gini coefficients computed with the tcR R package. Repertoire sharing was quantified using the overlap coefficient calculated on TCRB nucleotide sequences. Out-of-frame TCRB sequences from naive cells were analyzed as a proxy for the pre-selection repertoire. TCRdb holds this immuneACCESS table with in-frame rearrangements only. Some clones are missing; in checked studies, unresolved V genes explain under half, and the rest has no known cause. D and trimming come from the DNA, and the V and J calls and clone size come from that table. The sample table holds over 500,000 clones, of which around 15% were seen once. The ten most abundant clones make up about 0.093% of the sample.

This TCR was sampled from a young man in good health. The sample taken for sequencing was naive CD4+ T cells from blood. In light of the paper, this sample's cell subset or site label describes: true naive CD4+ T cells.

The bases read TGTGCCAGCAGGAACAGGGGATCCTATAATTCACCCCTCCACTTT. Translated, this is CASRNRGSYNSPLHF. The chain is assembled from TRBV6-1 and TRBJ1-6, and TRBD1 matches 7 of the central bases. At the junction V is shortened by 6 bases and J by 1 base; bases outside the gene matches: 3. The germline V gene yields MNHNS for CDR1 and SASEGT for CDR2. The CDR3, from cysteine to phenylalanine, totals 15 residues. Kept here is only the CDR3 DNA, which spans 45 bases and is read in frame from base 1.